These 8 T cell receptor beta chains share one sample of origin, sequenced in a study of cytomegalovirus exposure and HLA in healthy donors. Researchers ran the PCR with 60 Vbeta and 13 Jbeta primers. Sequenced by immunoSEQ multiplex PCR; TCRdb stores in-frame clones only, minus some. In the table there are some 150,000 clones, around three quarters of which are singletons. The sample was PBMCs. The receptors shown here come from a middle-aged man in good health and CMV-seropositive.

The rearrangement links TRBV7-2 to TRBJ2-6, with TRBD1 matching 8 bases. The CDR3 is made up of 16 amino acids. J gave up 1 base and V 3 bases, and 2 bases lay outside the gene matches. The germline V gene encodes CDR1 SGHTA and CDR2 FQGNSA. The CDR3, as DNA: TGTGCCAGCAGCTTTGACAGGGGATCTGGGGCCAACGTCCTGACTTTC. This encodes CASSFDRGSGANVLTF.

This rearrangement joins TRBV11-2 to TRBJ2-7; 10 bases are shared with TRBD2. Germline values: CDR1 SGHAT, CDR2 FQNNGV. The CDR3 consists of 15 residues. Trimming cost V 5 bases and J 4 bases; bases outside gene matches: 8. In DNA, the CDR3 is TGTGCCAGCAGCATTCCACTAGCGGGATTGTACGAGCAGTACTTC. This codes for CASSIPLAGLYEQYF.

The chain couples TRBV5-6 to TRBJ2-5; weak D call: TRBD2 (6 bases). This CDR3 has 13 residues. CDR1 is SGHDT and CDR2 is YYEEEE in the germline V gene. The ends were cut back, 5 bases at V and 7 bases at J, with 15 bases in the middle. CDR3 coding DNA: TGTGCCAGCAGAGTCCAGGAAGCGGGGACCCAGTACTTC. Residues: CASRVQEAGTQYF.

The chain couples TRBV5-4 to TRBJ2-5, with 14 positions matching TRBD2. This CDR3 is built from 16 residues. With 4 bases clipped from V and 5 bases from J, the junction kept 7 bases outside the gene matches. Germline CDR1 is SGHNT and CDR2 is YYREEE (reference sequence). The CDR3 sequence is CASSAGLAGVLETQYF. Here the CDR3 DNA reads TGTGCCAGCAGCGCGGGACTAGCGGGAGTGCTGGAGACCCAGTACTTC.

The genes are TRBV9 and TRBJ2-7, with D perhaps TRBD1 (6 bases). The CDR3 consists of 14 residues. The V end lost 0 bases, the J end lost 7 bases, and 14 bases lay between the germline ends. Germline CDR1 SGDLS, CDR2 YYNGEE. CDR3 region: CASSVGRFQGEQYF. CDR3 bases: TGTGCCAGCAGCGTAGGGAGGTTCCAGGGGGAGCAGTACTTC. Full variable domain (rest looked up from reference TRBV9 and TRBJ2-7): DSGVTQTPKHLITATGQRVTLRCSPRSGDLSVYWYQQSLDQGLQFLIQYYNGEERAKGNILERFSAQQFPDLHSELNLSSLELGDSALYFCASSVGRFQGEQYFGPGTRLTVT.

The chain joins TRBV28 to TRBJ1-4, with a tentative D call TRBD1 (5 bases). Germline-derived CDR1 and CDR2 are MDHEN and SYDVKM. V lost 2 bases and J 11 bases, leaving 12 bases between the germline ends. The CDR3 totals 13 residues. The CDR3 protein is CASSLIGRAKLFF. As DNA, the CDR3 is TGTGCCAGCAGTTTAATCGGCAGGGCCAAACTGTTTTTT.

V and J are TRBV10-3 and TRBJ2-1; 11 nucleotides line up with TRBD2. V lost 10 bases, J lost 7 bases, and 9 bases stayed unmatched. The germline V gene has CDR1 ENHRY and CDR2 SYGVKD. The CDR3 runs to 14 residues. Here the CDR3 reads CATRPSGRSNEQFF. In nucleotides, the CDR3 is TGTGCCACCCGCCCTAGCGGGAGGTCTAATGAGCAGTTCTTC.

This clone has just one count. This chain connects TRBV2 to TRBJ2-7; 12 bases fit TRBD2. The ends lost 5 bases at V and 1 base at J; junction bases unmatched: 3. The CDR3 sequence is 15 residues long. CDR1 is SNHLY, CDR2 FYNNEI, per germline. The CDR3 DNA is TGTGCCAGCAGTCAAACTAGCGGGGGGTCCTACGAGCAGTACTTC. It is translated as CASSQTSGGSYEQYF.